Below, 15 T cell receptor beta chains from the same sample are listed, as sequenced in a study of blood T cell repertoires in COVID-19. Repertoires were generated with immunoSEQ multiplex PCR, while TCRdb's copy carries only in-frame clones and drops some. The sample has about 160,000 clones; approximately 88% are singletons. The sequenced material came from peripheral blood. The receptors here all came from a woman between 55 and 75 years old who had recovered from COVID-19.

V is TRBV2 and J is TRBJ2-3; D perhaps matches TRBD2 (6 bases). Germline CDR1 SNHLY, CDR2 FYNNEI. CDR3 length equals 15 residues. V was clipped by 1 base and J by 0 bases, with 8 bases between them. CDR3 region: CASSEGLVSTDTQYF. CDR3 coding DNA: TGTGCCAGCAGTGAAGGACTAGTGAGCACAGATACGCAGTATTTT.

This chain connects TRBV27 to TRBJ1-2, with D uncertain. The CDR3 is 15 amino acids. CDR1 and CDR2 (germline): MNHEY, SMNVEV (reference sequence). The V gene lost 0 bases and the J gene lost 6 bases, with 14 bases spanning the gap. CDR3 DNA sequence: TGTGCCAGCAGTTTATCGCCCCTCGGGGTGGATGGCTACACCTTC. This sequence encodes CASSLSPLGVDGYTF.

V gene TRBV6-5 combines with J gene TRBJ1-1; D gene unclear. The CDR3 sequence is 15 residues long. Germline CDR1 reads MNHEY; CDR2 reads SVGAGI. With 0 bases removed from V and 2 bases from J, the gap between germline ends came to 10 bases. CDR3 DNA sequence: TGTGCCAGCAGTTACTCGTCCGCAGGCAACACTGAAGCTTTCTTT. Translation gives CASSYSSAGNTEAFF.

CDR3 amino acids: CASSLPGLATETQYF. The CDR3 DNA follows: TGTGCCAGCAGCTTGCCGGGACTAGCGACGGAGACCCAGTACTTC. V gene TRBV6-5 combines with J gene TRBJ2-5, with TRBD2 identical over 10 bases. Germline V gives CDR1 MNHEY, CDR2 SVGAGI. Unmatched junction bases numbered 9, after V lost 6 bases and J lost 5 bases. This CDR3 is built from 15 residues.

V gene TRBV27 combines with J gene TRBJ1-5; 9 nucleotides match TRBD1. From germline, CDR1 is MNHEY and CDR2 SMNVEV (reference sequence). The V gene end was trimmed by 0 bases and the J gene end by 5 bases; junction bases not matched to a gene: 5. The CDR3 consists of 16 residues. This chain's CDR3 is CASSLSGWTGDQPQHF. The CDR3 bases are TGTGCCAGCAGTTTATCAGGGTGGACAGGGGATCAGCCCCAGCATTTT.

This chain connects TRBV19 to TRBJ2-3; 11 bases match TRBD2. The CDR3 length is 18 residues. V shed 3 bases and J 6 bases; nucleotides not matched to a gene: 14. Germline V lookup: CDR1 LNHDA, CDR2 SQIVND (reference sequence). CDR3 nucleotide sequence: TGTGCCAGTAGTATGCCCTCGCAAACTAGCGGGGGTATTGATACGCAGTATTTT. This sequence encodes CASSMPSQTSGGIDTQYF.

The rearrangement uses TRBV5-1 and TRBJ2-5; 9 bases are a match to TRBD1. The CDR3 spans 14 residues. Germline V CDR1 and CDR2: SGHRS, YFSETQ. Losses at the gene ends were 4 bases for V and 5 bases for J; bases not matched to a gene: 6. CDR3 residues: CASSPGTGLETQYF. The CDR3 DNA reads TGCGCCAGCAGCCCCGGGACAGGGCTCGAGACCCAGTACTTC.

The CDR3 loop reads CASSARPAGAYEQYF. The CDR3 nucleotides are TGCGCCAGCAGCGCCCGCCCAGCGGGGGCATACGAGCAGTACTTC. The gene calls are TRBV5-1 and TRBJ2-7, with 8 nucleotides matching TRBD2. CDR1 is SGHRS, CDR2 YFSETQ, per germline. V lost 4 bases and J lost 4; bases outside the gene matches: 10. The CDR3 runs 15 residues.

The chain recombines TRBV14 with TRBJ2-7; 7 nucleotides match TRBD1. V trimming: 5 bases; J trimming: 4 bases; junction bases outside the gene matches: 14. CDR3 length: 16 amino acids. Germline V gene lookup returns CDR1 SGHDN and CDR2 FVKESK. The CDR3 region has the DNA TGTGCCAGCAGCTTCGGAATGGGACAGTTTAATTACGAGCAGTACTTC. The encoded protein is CASSFGMGQFNYEQYF. The full variable domain, with the rest looked up from reference TRBV14 and TRBJ2-7, is EAGVTQFPSHSVIEKGQTVTLRCDPISGHDNLYWYRRVMGKEIKFLLHFVKESKQDESGMPNNRFLAERTGGTYSTLKVQPAELEDSGVYFCASSFGMGQFNYEQYFGPGTRLTVT.

This clone showed up just once. The chain has TRBV2 and TRBJ1-5; 7 bases are shared with TRBD1. Trimming removed 3 bases from V and 3 bases from J; junction bases left unmatched: 14. Germline V gene lookup returns CDR1 SNHLY and CDR2 FYNNEI. CDR3 length: 18 residues. The CDR3, as DNA: TGTGCCAGCAGTGATGGTATGTCGTCAGGGGGGCCCAATCAGCCCCAGCATTTT. Translated, it gives CASSDGMSSGGPNQPQHF.

This clone was found a few times. The V gene is TRBV7-9, the J gene TRBJ1-5, with D unclear. Germline V CDR1 and CDR2: SEHNR, FQNEAQ (reference sequence). The ends were cut back, 1 base at V and 1 base at J, with 11 bases in the middle. This CDR3 is 16 amino acids long. This CDR3 reads CASSLEGGGSNQPQHF. CDR3 DNA sequence: TGTGCCAGCAGCTTAGAAGGAGGTGGCAGCAATCAGCCCCAGCATTTT.

J is TRBJ2-5 and V is TRBV9, with 12 bases lining up with TRBD2. The CDR3 has 14 residues. From germline, CDR1 is SGDLS and CDR2 YYNGEE. V dropped 4 bases and J dropped 5; count of bases not matched to a gene: 3. This CDR3 reads CASSPGLAGETQYF. As DNA, the CDR3 is TGTGCCAGCAGCCCTGGACTAGCGGGGGAGACCCAGTACTTC.

V is TRBV7-6 and J is TRBJ2-3; 7 nucleotides line up with TRBD1. Germline CDR1 is SGHVS and CDR2 is FNYEAQ. J lost 3 bases, V lost 5 bases, and 5 bases had no gene match. The CDR3 spans 14 residues. This CDR3 is CASSPQQGTDTQYF. The CDR3 DNA is TGTGCCAGCAGCCCTCAACAGGGGACAGATACGCAGTATTTT.

V usage is TRBV27 and J usage is TRBJ1-1; weak D call: TRBD1 (5 bases). The CDR3 spans 13 residues. The V gene lost 2 bases and the J gene lost 11 bases, with 15 bases spanning the gap. CDR1 is MNHEY and CDR2 is SMNVEV in the germline V gene (reference sequence). The CDR3 coding sequence is TGTGCCAGCAGTTTAGTTTATTGGGGGGACGCTTTCTTT. The encoded protein is CASSLVYWGDAFF.

The gene calls are TRBV19 and TRBJ1-5, with a weak D call TRBD1 (5 bases). Germline values: CDR1 LNHDA, CDR2 SQIVND (reference sequence). This CDR3 comprises 13 residues. The V and J ends lost 10 bases and 2 bases respectively, with 12 bases between them. DNA for the CDR3: TGTGCCACTTCTCCGGGGGGCAATCAGCCCCAGCATTTT. Encoded protein: CATSPGGNQPQHF. The complete variable domain, with remaining parts taken from reference TRBV19 and TRBJ1-5, reads DGGITQSPKYLFRKEGQNVTLSCEQNLNHDAMYWYRQDPGQGLRLIYYSQIVNDFQKGDIAEGYSVSREKKESFPLTVTSAQKNPTAFYLCATSPGGNQPQHFGDGTRLSIL.